The 30 T cell receptor beta chains reported below all come from one sample, sequenced in a study of T cell changes during pregnancy in multiple sclerosis. Here immunoSEQ multiplex PCR was the method, and the copy in TCRdb shows in-frame clones only, minus some. The sample holds some 20,000 clones, about 87% seen once. This specimen consisted of CD8+ T cells from peripheral blood mononuclear cells, obtained in the third trimester of pregnancy. The source is a female donor in good health, enrolled as a control in a pregnancy study.

This clone was counted a single time. This chain links TRBV13 with TRBJ1-4; 7 bases agree with TRBD1. Germline CDR1 is PRHDT and CDR2 is FYEKMQ (reference sequence). Trimming at V came to 5 bases and at J to 7 bases, leaving 7 bases not matched to a gene. The length of the CDR3 is 14 residues. The CDR3: CASSQRQGGEKLFF. For the CDR3, the DNA is TGTGCCAGCAGCCAACGACAGGGCGGTGAAAAACTGTTTTTT.

The chain links TRBV7-9 to TRBJ2-5, with D possibly being TRBD1 (5 bases). This CDR3 is 15 amino acids long. V was cut by 4 bases and J by 4 bases, with 16 bases left in between. Germline V gene data show CDR1 as SEHNR and CDR2 as FQNEAQ (reference sequence). The CDR3 reads CASSSSGSLGETQYF. CDR3 in DNA: TGTGCCAGCAGCTCCTCAGGGTCCCTGGGAGAGACCCAGTACTTC.

The V gene is TRBV9, the J gene TRBJ2-3; 7 bases match TRBD2. The trim removed 2 bases at V and 2 bases at J, leaving 8 bases unmatched. CDR1 is SGDLS, CDR2 YYNGEE, per germline. This CDR3 has 16 residues. CDR3 DNA sequence: TGTGCCAGCAGCGTTTCCATTAGCGGGTACACAGATACGCAGTATTTT. Translating gives CASSVSISGYTDTQYF.

The V gene is TRBV19, the J gene TRBJ2-1, with 12 positions matching TRBD2. This CDR3 region has 17 residues. The ends lost 6 bases at V and 6 bases at J; junction bases unmatched: 12. Germline values: CDR1 LNHDA, CDR2 SQIVND (reference sequence). The DNA for the CDR3 is TGTGCCAGTAGCAAGACTAGCGGGAGTTTTAATGGCAATGAGCAGTTCTTC. It specifies CASSKTSGSFNGNEQFF.

V gene TRBV7-2 combines with J gene TRBJ2-7, with D uncertain. The ends were cut back, 0 bases at V and 2 bases at J, with 14 bases in the middle. Germline assignment: CDR1 SGHTA and CDR2 FQGNSA. CDR3 size: 16 residues. CDR3 sequence: CASSLAAVPETYEQYF. In DNA form, the CDR3 reads TGTGCCAGCAGCTTAGCGGCGGTACCCGAGACCTACGAGCAGTACTTC. The whole variable domain, filled in from reference TRBV7-2 and TRBJ2-7, reads GAGVSQSPSNKVTEKGKDVELRCDPISGHTALYWYRQSLGQGLEFLIYFQGNSAPDKSGLPSDRFSAERTGGSVSTLTIQRTQQEDSAVYLCASSLAAVPETYEQYFGPGTRLTVT.

J is TRBJ1-5 and V is TRBV7-2, with D possibly matching TRBD1 (6 bases). V was clipped by 6 bases and J by 6 bases, with 15 bases between them. Germline V gene sequence: CDR1 SGHTA, CDR2 FQGNSA. This CDR3 contains 14 residues. CDR3 DNA: TGTGCCAGCAGTCCAACAGGGACGGGTCAGCCCCAGCATTTT. This codes for CASSPTGTGQPQHF.

The chain is built from TRBV5-4 and TRBJ2-7, with D maybe TRBD1 (5 bases). Trimming removed 3 bases at V and 7 bases at J, with 23 bases between. The CDR3 is 16 amino acids. The V gene's germline CDR1 is SGHNT and CDR2 YYREEE (reference sequence). CDR3 DNA sequence: TGTGCCAGCAGCTCCGGGCGCAGGACAAACCTTAGGGAGCAGTACTTC. As protein: CASSSGRRTNLREQYF.

The chain recombines TRBV4-3 with TRBJ2-1; 13 bases map to TRBD2. The CDR3 is made up of 16 amino acids. Germline V gene sequence: CDR1 LGHNA, CDR2 YSLEER. The V gene end was trimmed by 4 bases and the J gene end by 0 bases; junction bases not matched to a gene: 0. The CDR3 reads CASSRTSGSSYNEQFF. The CDR3 nucleotides read TGCGCCAGCAGCCGGACTAGCGGGAGCTCCTACAATGAGCAGTTCTTC.

This clone was seen only once. V gene TRBV7-8 combines with J gene TRBJ2-1; 8 nucleotides line up with TRBD2. The CDR3 extends over 17 amino acids. With 5 bases clipped from V and 3 bases from J, the junction kept 12 bases outside the gene matches. Germline V gene lookup returns CDR1 SGHVS and CDR2 FQNEAQ. CDR3: CASSPTGGEDVYNEQFF. Written as DNA, the CDR3 is TGTGCCAGCAGCCCTACCGGGGGGGAGGACGTCTACAATGAGCAGTTCTTC.

This sequence joins TRBV2 and TRBJ2-7, with 9 bases fitting TRBD2. The CDR3 extends over 14 amino acids. The V gene end was trimmed by 2 bases and the J gene end by 4 bases; junction bases not matched to a gene: 3. Germline loops: CDR1 SNHLY, CDR2 FYNNEI. CDR3 loop: CASSELAGSYEQYF. The CDR3 DNA sequence: TGTGCCAGCAGTGAACTAGCGGGGTCTTACGAGCAGTACTTC.

The V call is TRBV7-2, the J call TRBJ2-1; 11 bases align to TRBD1. Germline CDR1 reads SGHTA; CDR2 reads FQGNSA. The CDR3 runs 15 residues. V shed 5 bases, J shed 4 bases, and the junction held 4 bases outside the gene matches. CDR3 in amino acids: CASSEGQGGYNEQFF. The CDR3 nucleotides are TGTGCCAGCAGCGAGGGACAGGGGGGATACAATGAGCAGTTCTTC. Variable domain in full (rest from reference TRBV7-2 and TRBJ2-1): GAGVSQSPSNKVTEKGKDVELRCDPISGHTALYWYRQSLGQGLEFLIYFQGNSAPDKSGLPSDRFSAERTGGSVSTLTIQRTQQEDSAVYLCASSEGQGGYNEQFFGPGTRLTVL.

This rearrangement joins TRBV2 to TRBJ2-5; the D is unclear. Near its end, the DNA agrees better with TRBJ2-7, so the J call may be wrong. There are 15 residues in the CDR3. CDR1 and CDR2 from the germline V gene are SNHLY and FYNNEI. CDR3 in amino acids: CASSEARLNTYEQYF. DNA for the CDR3: TGTGCCAGCAGTGAAGCGAGGCTGAATACCTACGAGCAGTACTTC.

With respect to this clone: This could be a read error, since a much larger clone is one nucleotide away. The chain employs TRBV6-1 and TRBJ2-3; 12 bases are a match to TRBD2. J was trimmed by 5 bases and V by 2 bases; bases with no gene match: 2. The V gene's germline CDR1 is MNHNS and CDR2 SASEGT. The CDR3 is 15 residues long. Written as DNA, the CDR3 is TGTGCCAGCAGTGAACTAGCGGGGGGGAGAGATACGCAGTATTTT. It specifies CASSELAGGRDTQYF.

The genes are TRBV23-1 and TRBJ2-7; tentatively, D is TRBD1 (5 bases). TRBV23-1 is sorted into the ORF group, with uncertain function. V lost 3 bases and J lost 3, with 21 bases in between. This CDR3 region has 17 residues. CDR3 nucleotide sequence: TGCGCCAGCAGTCAGTCCAGAAAGGAGTTCCAGGGCTACGAGCAGTACTTC. This encodes CASSQSRKEFQGYEQYF.

This clone was detected only a few times. The V gene is TRBV4-2, the J gene TRBJ2-7; D might be TRBD1 (6 bases). The germline V gene encodes CDR1 LGHNA and CDR2 YNFKEQ. CDR3 length: 15 residues. Trimming cost V 0 bases and J 2 bases, with 11 bases left between them. Written as DNA, the CDR3 is TGTGCCAGCAGCCAAGACCCAGGGGCGCCCTACGAGCAGTACTTC. This gives the protein CASSQDPGAPYEQYF.

The gene calls are TRBV4-3 and TRBJ2-1; 8 bases agree with TRBD2. The V gene end was trimmed by 1 base and the J gene end by 8 bases; junction bases not matched to a gene: 7. The length of the CDR3 is 15 residues. Looked up from germline, CDR1 is LGHNA and CDR2 is YSLEER. The CDR3 spells CASSQAAGGVDEQFF. The CDR3 region has the DNA TGCGCCAGCAGCCAAGCCGCGGGAGGAGTGGATGAGCAGTTCTTC.

The chain links TRBV19 to TRBJ2-7; TRBD2 agrees at 9 bases. The CDR3 covers 14 residues. In germline, CDR1 is LNHDA, CDR2 SQIVND (reference sequence). Trimming removed 1 base from V and 6 bases from J; junction bases left unmatched: 4. The chain's CDR3 is CASSIVAGDIEQYF. For the CDR3, the DNA is TGTGCCAGTAGTATAGTAGCGGGAGATATCGAGCAGTACTTC.

The V gene is TRBV27, the J gene TRBJ1-2; 9 bases map to TRBD1. With V trimmed by 6 bases and J by 3 bases, 5 bases remained unmatched. Germline CDR1 is MNHEY and CDR2 is SMNVEV (reference sequence). There are 14 residues in the CDR3. The CDR3 DNA sequence: TGTGCCAGCAGCGGGGGACAGGGCTACTATGGCTACACCTTC. Protein sequence: CASSGGQGYYGYTF.

This clone was counted a single time. The genes are TRBV2 and TRBJ2-1; TRBD1 matches 7 bases. There are 15 residues in the CDR3. The germline gives CDR1 SNHLY, CDR2 FYNNEI. V dropped 3 bases and J dropped 5; count of bases not matched to a gene: 7. The CDR3 is CASSDLTGRDNEQFF. The CDR3 nucleotides read TGTGCCAGCAGTGACTTGACAGGGCGGGACAATGAGCAGTTCTTC.

Written as DNA, the CDR3 is TGCGCCAGCAGCCAAGTAAGCGGTTTCTCCTACGAGCAGTACTTC. Its translation: CASSQVSGFSYEQYF. V is TRBV4-3 and J is TRBJ2-7, with a possible D match to TRBD2 (5 bases). CDR1 is LGHNA and CDR2 is YSLEER in the germline V gene. This CDR3 spans 15 amino acids. V dropped 1 base and J dropped 0 bases, with 10 bases sitting between them.

The chain combines TRBV9 with TRBJ1-1; D gene unclear. There are 14 residues in the CDR3. Germline V gives CDR1 SGDLS, CDR2 YYNGEE. The germline V and J ends were trimmed by 2 bases and 6 bases, with 14 bases remaining between them. CDR3 residues: CASSVNGNLAEAFF. The CDR3 region has the DNA TGTGCCAGCAGCGTGAACGGGAACCTAGCTGAAGCTTTCTTT.

This chain uses TRBV7-9 with TRBJ2-3; 7 nucleotides agree with TRBD2. CDR3 size: 16 residues. Per the germline V gene, CDR1 is SEHNR and CDR2 is FQNEAQ (reference sequence). Trimming at V came to 10 bases and at J to 4 bases, leaving 17 bases not matched to a gene. In DNA form, the CDR3 reads TGTGCCACGGCGGGGGAGGGCCTTAGGAGTCCAGATACGCAGTATTTT. Translated, it gives CATAGEGLRSPDTQYF.

The chain is built from TRBV27 and TRBJ2-1; 7 nucleotides agree with TRBD1. Losses at the gene ends were 5 bases for V and 4 bases for J; bases not matched to a gene: 5. The CDR3 has 14 amino acids. Germline V gives CDR1 MNHEY, CDR2 SMNVEV (reference sequence). The CDR3 reads CASSPGTAYNEQFF. CDR3 nucleotide sequence: TGTGCCAGCAGTCCTGGGACAGCTTACAATGAGCAGTTCTTC.

This chain joins TRBV5-4 and TRBJ1-3; D ambiguous. Deletions cut 0 bases from V and 0 bases from J, with 7 bases between. Germline lookup yields CDR1 SGHNT and CDR2 YYREEE (reference sequence). This CDR3 contains 15 residues. The CDR3 coding sequence is TGTGCCAGCAGCTTGGCCCCCAGCTCTGGAAACACCATATATTTT. Its translation is CASSLAPSSGNTIYF.

V is TRBV21-1 and J is TRBJ1-2; the D call TRBD1 from the table was never checked on the DNA. TRBV21-1 is deemed a pseudogene. The CDR3 is 14 residues long. CDR3 in DNA: TGTGCCAGCAGCAGATGTCACAGGGCCGATGGCTACACCTTC. It is translated as CASSRCHRADGYTF.

The V and J genes are TRBV7-9 and TRBJ2-7, with 9 bases that match TRBD1. Per germline, CDR1 SEHNR and CDR2 FQNEAQ (reference sequence). This CDR3 comprises 14 residues. The V segment lost 5 bases and the J segment 7 bases; nucleotides outside the gene matches: 9. The CDR3 DNA sequence: TGTGCCAGCAGCCCCGGGACAGGGCGTTGGGAGCAGTACTTC. It translates to CASSPGTGRWEQYF.

CDR3 sequence reads: CASSLVGTDDGYTF. Written as DNA, the CDR3 is TGTGCCAGCAGCTTGGTGGGGACAGATGATGGCTACACCTTC. V gene TRBV5-8 combines with J gene TRBJ1-2; 7 bases are a match to TRBD1. The germline V gene has CDR1 SGHTS and CDR2 YDEGEE. Trimming cost V 0 bases and J 6 bases; bases outside gene matches: 5. This CDR3 has 14 residues.

The V gene is TRBV7-9, the J gene TRBJ2-3; no clear D. This CDR3 is 15 amino acids long. Germline CDR1 is SEHNR and CDR2 is FQNEAQ (reference sequence). With 1 base removed from V and 0 bases from J, the gap between germline ends came to 8 bases. The CDR3 loop reads CASSLGQTSTDTQYF. The DNA of the CDR3 is TGTGCCAGCAGCTTAGGACAAACCAGCACAGATACGCAGTATTTT.

The chain couples TRBV6-6 to TRBJ2-1; 10 bases are shared with TRBD2. The ends lost 2 bases at V and 6 bases at J; junction bases unmatched: 7. This CDR3 has 16 amino acids. Per germline, CDR1 MNHNY and CDR2 SVGAGI (reference sequence). CDR3 nucleotides: TGTGCCAGCAGTTACCCCCCAGCGGGGGGGATCAATGAGCAGTTCTTC. As protein: CASSYPPAGGINEQFF.

V usage is TRBV14 and J usage is TRBJ2-1; 10 nucleotides match TRBD2. This CDR3 spans 17 amino acids. Looked up from germline, CDR1 is SGHDN and CDR2 is FVKESK. Trimming took 6 bases from V and 6 from J; bases not matched to a gene: 14. CDR3 DNA sequence: TGTGCCAGCAGTCCTAGCGGGAGCACTGGAGGGGTCAATGAGCAGTTCTTC. Amino acids: CASSPSGSTGGVNEQFF.